This T cell receptor (beta chain) was sequenced for a study of T cells in Graves' hyperthyroidism and ophthalmopathy. At the level of the study: Peripheral blood was secured at the point of initial diagnosis, before any treatment.

The TCR beta CDR3 regions underwent amplification using RNA transcripts as the source. A first-round RT-PCR of the TCR CDR3 used the HTBI primer set. TCRdb reanalysed the multiplex PCR reads using MiXCR and keeps one entry per CDR3 protein. The sample consists of hundreds of thousands of distinct CDR3 sequences, 13% to 15% of them appearing once. Thyroid ultrasound and orbital computed tomography, with clinical symptoms and serum thyroxine and TRAb, informed diagnoses. The germline V gene has CDR1 SGHTA and CDR2 FQGTGA. The CDR3 is made up of 15 amino acids. V was shortened by 2 bases and J by 6 bases, with 14 bases between the two germline ends. With regard to this clonotype: Its specificity is not known.

Findings and caveats of the study: Before onset, by a median of approximately 5.9 months, the model predicted ophthalmopathy.

The TCR originated in a woman aged 18-35 years with Graves' hyperthyroidism. The sequenced sample was blood. The chain couples TRBV7-3 to TRBJ2-1, with D possibly being TRBD2 (6 bases). CDR3 residues: CASSLEAGYLNEQFF. CDR3 DNA sequence: TGTGCCAGCAGCTTAGAGGCGGGATACCTCAATGAGCAGTTCTTC.